A single sample gave rise to the 8 T cell receptor beta chains below, sequenced in a study of sequential checkpoint blockade in melanoma. The treatment was: randomized to nivolumab then ipilimumab (arm A) or the reverse (arm B). Assay: immunoSEQ multiplex PCR; the TCRdb copy retains only in-frame clones and omits some. Of approximately 1,100 clones in the sample, approximately 19% were seen once. Sequenced material: tumor tissue (inferred from file names), taken from a patient given nivolumab and ipilimumab in sequence. These receptors originate from a human donor with melanoma.

V and J are TRBV19 and TRBJ2-7; 7 bases fit TRBD1. V shed 7 bases and J 2 bases; nucleotides not matched to a gene: 5. Germline V gives CDR1 LNHDA, CDR2 SQIVND (reference sequence). The CDR3 sequence is 13 residues long. The CDR3 bases are TGTGCCAGTATCGGACAGGCGCCCTACGAGCAGTACTTC. It codes for CASIGQAPYEQYF. Full variable domain (rest looked up from reference TRBV19 and TRBJ2-7): DGGITQSPKYLFRKEGQNVTLSCEQNLNHDAMYWYRQDPGQGLRLIYYSQIVNDFQKGDIAEGYSVSREKKESFPLTVTSAQKNPTAFYLCASIGQAPYEQYFGPGTRLTVT.

This clone is classed as medium-sized. The rearrangement joins TRBV11-3 to TRBJ2-3, with D perhaps matching TRBD1 (6 bases). With 0 bases removed from V and 1 base from J, the gap between germline ends came to 8 bases. Germline CDR1 reads SGHNT; CDR2 reads YENEEA. The CDR3 has 15 amino acids. The CDR3 loop is CASSLEYRGTDTQYF. CDR3 DNA sequence: TGTGCCAGCAGCTTAGAGTACAGGGGCACAGATACGCAGTATTTT.

This clone has a handful of counts. This chain joins TRBV15 and TRBJ2-7, with unresolved D. Germline V lookup: CDR1 LNHNV, CDR2 YYDKDF (reference sequence). The V end lost 1 base, the J end lost 2 bases, and 9 bases lay between the germline ends. The CDR3 is 14 amino acids. The CDR3 coding sequence is TGTGCCACCAGCAGAGGAGCTGACACCTACGAGCAGTACTTC. Protein: CATSRGADTYEQYF.

This clone is medium-sized (0.01 to 0.1%) within its sample. The genes are TRBV11-3 and TRBJ1-5; D is unresolved. CDR1 SGHNT and CDR2 YENEEA come from the germline V gene. V was clipped by 3 bases and J by 3 bases, with 9 bases between them. The CDR3 sequence is 14 residues long. CDR3 sequence: CASSFSESNQPQHF. The CDR3 DNA sequence: TGTGCCAGCAGCTTTAGCGAGTCCAATCAGCCCCAGCATTTT.

This clone was found a few times. The V and J genes are TRBV6-8 and TRBJ1-3; D is undetermined. This CDR3 contains 14 residues. Between the trimmed V and J ends, which lost 4 bases and 4 bases, there was a span of 11 bases. In germline, CDR1 is MNHGY, CDR2 SAAAGT. The CDR3 nucleotides read TGTGCCAGCAGTTTATCCCCCTTAGGAAACACCATATATTTT. Residues: CASSLSPLGNTIYF.

CDR3 amino acids: CASSNRRLRDGEQYF. DNA of the CDR3: TGTGCCAGTAGTAACAGACGGCTGAGGGATGGCGAGCAGTACTTC. The genes are TRBV19 and TRBJ2-7; D may be TRBD2 (5 bases). CDR3 length equals 15 residues. CDR1 LNHDA and CDR2 SQIVND come from the germline V gene (reference sequence). V gave up 4 bases and J gave up 6 bases, with 19 bases separating them.

In this sample, this clone is medium-sized (0.01 to 0.1%). The CDR3 nucleotides are TGTGCCAGCAGCTTGGAGGGACAGGGGTCGAGGGAGCTGTTTTTT. Translation: CASSLEGQGSRELFF. The chain is built from TRBV11-3 and TRBJ2-2; TRBD1 aligns across 10 bases. The V segment lost 3 bases and the J segment 9 bases; nucleotides outside the gene matches: 7. Looked up from germline, CDR1 is SGHNT and CDR2 is YENEEA. The CDR3 loop spans 15 amino acids.

This clone was counted between two and nine times. This chain connects TRBV6-8 to TRBJ2-5, with a possible D match to TRBD2 (6 bases). This CDR3 has 14 residues. The ends were cut back, 6 bases at V and 9 bases at J, with 20 bases in the middle. The germline V gene encodes CDR1 MNHGY and CDR2 SAAAGT. The CDR3 nucleotides are TGTGCCAGCAGAGCGGGCTTCGAGCCTGGGGCCCAGTACTTC. This sequence encodes CASRAGFEPGAQYF.